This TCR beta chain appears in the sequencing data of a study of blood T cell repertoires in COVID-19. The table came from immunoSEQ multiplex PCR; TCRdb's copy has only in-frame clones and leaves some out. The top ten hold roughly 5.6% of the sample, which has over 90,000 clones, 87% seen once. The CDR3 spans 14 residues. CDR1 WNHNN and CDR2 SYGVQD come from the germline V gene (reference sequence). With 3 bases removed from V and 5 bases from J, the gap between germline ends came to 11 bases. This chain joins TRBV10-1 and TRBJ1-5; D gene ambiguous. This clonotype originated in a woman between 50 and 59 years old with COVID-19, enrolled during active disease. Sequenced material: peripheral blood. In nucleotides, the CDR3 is TGCGCCAGCAGTGACAGCCGGGTCGATCAGCCCCAGCATTTT. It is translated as CASSDSRVDQPQHF.